This T cell receptor (beta chain) was identified in a study of T cells in Graves' hyperthyroidism and ophthalmopathy. This clonotype was seen a single time. The junction differs from germline at one of its ends, possibly a read error. Amplified regions were TCR beta CDR3 sequences from RNA transcripts. When the TCR CDR3 underwent first-round RT-PCR, the HTBI primer set was used. TCRdb independently ran MiXCR on the multiplex PCR reads; one entry per CDR3 protein. The sample lists about 740,000 distinct CDR3 sequences, around 15% occurring once. Diagnosing involved the use of clinical symptoms, serum thyroxine and TRAb, thyroid ultrasound and orbital computed tomography. The CDR3 is made up of 18 amino acids.

V and J are TRBV12-3 or TRBV12-4 and TRBJ2-7; TRBD2 aligns across 11 bases. The sequencing sample was made of blood. This sequence was found in a woman younger than 35 with Graves' hyperthyroidism. In nucleotides, the CDR3 is TGTGCCGGCAGTTTACTTGGACTAGCGGGCCAAAGCTCCTACGAGCAGTACTTC. Its protein product is CAGSLLGLAGQSSYEQYF.